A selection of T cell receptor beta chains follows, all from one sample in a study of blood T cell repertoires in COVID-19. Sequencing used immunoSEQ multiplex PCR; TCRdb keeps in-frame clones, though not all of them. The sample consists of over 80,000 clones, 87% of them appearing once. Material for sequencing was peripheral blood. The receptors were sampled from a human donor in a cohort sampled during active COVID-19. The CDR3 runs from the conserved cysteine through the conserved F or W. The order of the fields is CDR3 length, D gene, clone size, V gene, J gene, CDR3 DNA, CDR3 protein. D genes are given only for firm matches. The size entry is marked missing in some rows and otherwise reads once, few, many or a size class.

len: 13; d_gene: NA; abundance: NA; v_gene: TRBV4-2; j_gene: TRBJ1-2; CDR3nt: TGTGCCAGCAGCCAAGAAGGGGGCTATGGCTACACCTTC; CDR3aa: CASSQEGGYGYTF
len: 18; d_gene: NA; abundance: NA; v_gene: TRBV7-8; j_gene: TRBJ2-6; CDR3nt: TGTGCCAGCAGCCGAGGAGCCGCTCGTTCCCTTGGGGCCAACGTCCTGACTTTC; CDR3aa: CASSRGAARSLGANVLTF
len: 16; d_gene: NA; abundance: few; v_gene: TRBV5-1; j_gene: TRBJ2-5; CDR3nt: TGCGCCAGCAGCTTCGAGCTCGGGACAAGAAAAGAGACCCAGTACTTC; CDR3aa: CASSFELGTRKETQYF
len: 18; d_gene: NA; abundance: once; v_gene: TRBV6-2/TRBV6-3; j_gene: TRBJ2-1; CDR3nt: TGTGCCAGCAGTTACCCCGGGACGGGGCGGAGGGGTACAAATGAGCAGTTCTTC; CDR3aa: CASSYPGTGRRGTNEQFF
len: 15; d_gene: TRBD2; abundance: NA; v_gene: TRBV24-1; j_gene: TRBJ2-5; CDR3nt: TGTGCCACCAGTGATTTATCGGGGGGGACAGAGACCCAGTACTTC; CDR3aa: CATSDLSGGTETQYF
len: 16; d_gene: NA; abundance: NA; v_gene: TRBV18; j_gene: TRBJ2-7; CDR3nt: TGTGCCAGCTCACCACCTGTTGGCGACAGGTCCTACGAGCAGTACTTC; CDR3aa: CASSPPVGDRSYEQYF
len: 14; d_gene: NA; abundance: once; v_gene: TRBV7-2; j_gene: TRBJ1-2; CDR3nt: TGTGCCAGCAGCCCCCGACGGGGGAACTATGGCTACACCTTC; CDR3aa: CASSPRRGNYGYTF
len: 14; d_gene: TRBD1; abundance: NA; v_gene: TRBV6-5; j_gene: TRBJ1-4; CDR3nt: TGTGCCAGCAGAACCGGGACAGGAAATGAAAAACTGTTTTTT; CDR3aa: CASRTGTGNEKLFF
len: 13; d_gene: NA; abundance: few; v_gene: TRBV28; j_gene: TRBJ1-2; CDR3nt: TGTGCCAGCAGTTTCACACAGGGCTTCGGCTACACCTTC; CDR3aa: CASSFTQGFGYTF
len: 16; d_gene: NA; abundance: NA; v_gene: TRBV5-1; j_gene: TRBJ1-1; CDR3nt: TGCGCCAGCAGCTTACAGGGACCTACTATGAACACTGAAGCTTTCTTT; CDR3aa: CASSLQGPTMNTEAFF
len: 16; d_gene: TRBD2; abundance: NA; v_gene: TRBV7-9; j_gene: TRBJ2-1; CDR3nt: TGTGCCAGCAGCGCCGGACTAGCGGGAGGATGGAATGAGCAGTTCTTC; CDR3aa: CASSAGLAGGWNEQFF
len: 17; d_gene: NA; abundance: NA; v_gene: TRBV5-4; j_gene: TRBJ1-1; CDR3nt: TGTGCCAGCAGTTCGCAGGGGAGCACGCGTGAGAACACTGAAGCTTTCTTT; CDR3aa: CASSSQGSTRENTEAFF
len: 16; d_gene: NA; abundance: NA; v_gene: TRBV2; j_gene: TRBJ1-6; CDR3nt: TGTGCCAGCAGTCCAGACAGTAGCTCCTATAATTCACCCCTCCACTTT; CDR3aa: CASSPDSSSYNSPLHF
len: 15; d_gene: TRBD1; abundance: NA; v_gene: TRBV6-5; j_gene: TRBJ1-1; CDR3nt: TGTGCCAGCAGTTACGACAGGGGGTCTGACACTGAAGCTTTCTTT; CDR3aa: CASSYDRGSDTEAFF
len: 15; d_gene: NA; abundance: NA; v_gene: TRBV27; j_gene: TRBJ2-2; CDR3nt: TGTGCCAGCAGTTTTGGGGGCCGATTCACCGGGGAGCTGTTTTTT; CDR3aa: CASSFGGRFTGELFF
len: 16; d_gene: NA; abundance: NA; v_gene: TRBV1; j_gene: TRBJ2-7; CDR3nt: TGCACCAGCAGCCGCCGACTAGCAAGACCCATGGACGAGCAGTACTTC; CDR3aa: CTSSRRLARPMDEQYF
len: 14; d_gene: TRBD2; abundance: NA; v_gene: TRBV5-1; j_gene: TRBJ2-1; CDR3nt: TGCGCCAGCAGTTGGACTAGCGGTAACAATGAGCAGTTCTTC; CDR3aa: CASSWTSGNNEQFF
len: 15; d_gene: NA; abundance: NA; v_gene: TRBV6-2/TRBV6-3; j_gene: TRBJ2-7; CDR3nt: TGTGCCAGCAGTTACCCCCCGGGACAAGCCTACGAGCAGTACTTC; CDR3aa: CASSYPPGQAYEQYF
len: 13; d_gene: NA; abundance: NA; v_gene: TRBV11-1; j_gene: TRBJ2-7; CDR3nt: TGTGCCAGCAGCCTAGGTAACGGCTACGAGCAGTACTTC; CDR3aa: CASSLGNGYEQYF
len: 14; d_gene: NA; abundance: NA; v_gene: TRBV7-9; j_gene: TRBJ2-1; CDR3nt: TGTGCCAGCAGCTTCGTCCTTGCCTACAATGAGCAGTTCTTC; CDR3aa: CASSFVLAYNEQFF
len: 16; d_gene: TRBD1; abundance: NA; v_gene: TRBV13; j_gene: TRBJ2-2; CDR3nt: TGTGCCAGCAGCGCGGCAGGACAGGGTTTCGGCGGGGAGCTGTTTTTT; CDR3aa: CASSAAGQGFGGELFF
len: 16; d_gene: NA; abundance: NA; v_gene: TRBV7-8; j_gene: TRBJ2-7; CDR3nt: TGTGCCAGCAGCTCCCCACTCTTGGGAGAGGAGGACGAGCAGTACTTC; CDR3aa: CASSSPLLGEEDEQYF
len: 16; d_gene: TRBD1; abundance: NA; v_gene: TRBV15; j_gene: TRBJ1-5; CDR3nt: TGTGCCACCAGCAGAGGGGACAGGGGGCTTGAGCAGCCCCAGCATTTT; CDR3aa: CATSRGDRGLEQPQHF
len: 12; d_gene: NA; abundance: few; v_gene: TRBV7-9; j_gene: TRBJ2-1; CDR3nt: TGTGCCAGCAGCTTCCCCCTCAATGAGCAGTTCTTC; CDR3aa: CASSFPLNEQFF
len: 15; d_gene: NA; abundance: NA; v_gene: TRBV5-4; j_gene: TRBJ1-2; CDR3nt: TGTGCCAGCAGCTTGGGGGCAGGGGTCAACTATGGCTACACCTTC; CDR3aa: CASSLGAGVNYGYTF
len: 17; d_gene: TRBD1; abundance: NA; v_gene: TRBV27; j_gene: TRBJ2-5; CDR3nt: TGTGCCAGCAGTTTCAGATACTTAACAGGGGTACAAGAGACCCAGTACTTC; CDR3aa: CASSFRYLTGVQETQYF
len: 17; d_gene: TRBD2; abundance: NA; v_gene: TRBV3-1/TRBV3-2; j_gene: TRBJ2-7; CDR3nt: TGTGCCAGCAGCCACCTAATTTGGGGTCGGGAGGGCTACGAGCAGTACTTC; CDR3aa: CASSHLIWGREGYEQYF
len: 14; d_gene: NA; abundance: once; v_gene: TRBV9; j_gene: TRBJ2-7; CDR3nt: TGTGCCAGCAGCGGCCGGGACAAGTTCTACGAGCAGTACTTC; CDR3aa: CASSGRDKFYEQYF
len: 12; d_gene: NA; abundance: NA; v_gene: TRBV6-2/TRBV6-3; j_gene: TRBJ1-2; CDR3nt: TGTGCCAGCAGCTCGGACAGTTATGGCTACACCTTC; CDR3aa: CASSSDSYGYTF
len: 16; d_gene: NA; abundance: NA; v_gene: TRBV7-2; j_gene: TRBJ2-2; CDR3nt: TGTGCCAGCAGATTCGCGGAGGGCGCGAACACCGGGGAGCTGTTTTTT; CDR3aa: CASRFAEGANTGELFF
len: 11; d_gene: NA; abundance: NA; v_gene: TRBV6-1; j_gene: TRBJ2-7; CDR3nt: TGTGCCAGCAGTGACGGGTACGAGCAGTACTTC; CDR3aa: CASSDGYEQYF
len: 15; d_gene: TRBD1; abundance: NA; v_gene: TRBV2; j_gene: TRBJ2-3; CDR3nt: TGTGCCAGCAGCGTGGACAGGGGGCTCGGAGATACGCAGTATTTT; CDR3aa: CASSVDRGLGDTQYF
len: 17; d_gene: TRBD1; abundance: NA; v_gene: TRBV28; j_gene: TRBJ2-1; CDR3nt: TGTGCCAGCAGTTTACAACCTACAGGGGTGGGCTCCGATGAGCAGTTCTTC; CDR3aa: CASSLQPTGVGSDEQFF
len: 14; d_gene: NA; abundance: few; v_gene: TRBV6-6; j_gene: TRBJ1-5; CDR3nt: TGTGCCAGCGCGGGGGGGTTAGGCAATCAGCCCCAGCATTTT; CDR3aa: CASAGGLGNQPQHF
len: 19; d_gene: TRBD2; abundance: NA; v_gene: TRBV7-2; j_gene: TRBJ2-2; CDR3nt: TGTGCCAGCAGCCCAACCCGGGGACTAGCGGGGATCGTCACCGGGGAGCTGTTTTTT; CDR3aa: CASSPTRGLAGIVTGELFF
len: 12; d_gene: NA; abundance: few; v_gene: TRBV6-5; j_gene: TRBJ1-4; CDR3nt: TGTGCGTCACGGAGCCCTAATGAAAAACTGTTTTTT; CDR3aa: CASRSPNEKLFF
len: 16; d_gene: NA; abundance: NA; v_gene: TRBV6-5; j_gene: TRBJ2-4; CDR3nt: TGTGCCAGCAGTTACTCCTCTAGCATAGTCAAAAACATTCAGTACTTC; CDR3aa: CASSYSSSIVKNIQYF
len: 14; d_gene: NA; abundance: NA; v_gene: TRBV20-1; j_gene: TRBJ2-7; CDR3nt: TGCAGTGCTATTGATTACAAAACTAGGTACGAGCAGTACTTC; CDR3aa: CSAIDYKTRYEQYF
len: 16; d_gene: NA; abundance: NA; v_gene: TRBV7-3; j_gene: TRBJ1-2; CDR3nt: TGTGCCAGCAGCCCTGTGGGAGGGAGCGCTAACTATGGCTACACCTTC; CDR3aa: CASSPVGGSANYGYTF
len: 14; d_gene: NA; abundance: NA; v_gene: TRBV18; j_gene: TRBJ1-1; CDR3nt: TGTGCCAGCTCACCGGGCACCCAAGGAACTGAAGCTTTCTTT; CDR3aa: CASSPGTQGTEAFF
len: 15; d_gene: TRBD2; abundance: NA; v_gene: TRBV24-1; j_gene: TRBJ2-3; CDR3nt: TGTGCCACCAGTGACCGGCTAGCGGGCGTCGATACGCAGTATTTT; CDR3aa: CATSDRLAGVDTQYF
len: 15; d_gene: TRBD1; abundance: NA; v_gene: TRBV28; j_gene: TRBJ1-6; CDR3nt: TGTGCCAGCAGCCCCGGACAGGGGATCGATTCACCCCTCCACTTT; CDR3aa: CASSPGQGIDSPLHF
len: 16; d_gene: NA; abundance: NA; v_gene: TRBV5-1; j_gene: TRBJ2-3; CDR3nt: TGCGCCAGCAGCTTGGATGGGCACTCCAGCACAGATACGCAGTATTTT; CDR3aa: CASSLDGHSSTDTQYF
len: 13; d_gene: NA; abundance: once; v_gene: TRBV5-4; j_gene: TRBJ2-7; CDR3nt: TGTGCCAGCAGCTTATCGAGCTCCTACGAGCAGTACTTC; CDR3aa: CASSLSSSYEQYF
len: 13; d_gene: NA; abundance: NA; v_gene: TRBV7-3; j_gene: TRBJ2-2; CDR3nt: TGTGCCAGCGGAGCGGACAACACCGGGGAGCTGTTTTTT; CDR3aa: CASGADNTGELFF
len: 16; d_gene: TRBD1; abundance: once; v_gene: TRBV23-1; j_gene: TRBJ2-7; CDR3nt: TGCGCCAGCAGTCAATCGGAGGGGACAGGGAACTACGAGCAGTACTTC; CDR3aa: CASSQSEGTGNYEQYF
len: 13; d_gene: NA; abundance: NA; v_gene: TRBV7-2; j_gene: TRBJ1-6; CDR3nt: TGTGCCAGCAGCTTAGATTTAAATTCACCCCTCCACTTT; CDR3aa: CASSLDLNSPLHF
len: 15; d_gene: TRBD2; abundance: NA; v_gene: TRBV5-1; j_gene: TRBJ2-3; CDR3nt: TGCGCCAGCAGCCCGGAGCGGGGGGGTACAGATACGCAGTATTTT; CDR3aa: CASSPERGGTDTQYF
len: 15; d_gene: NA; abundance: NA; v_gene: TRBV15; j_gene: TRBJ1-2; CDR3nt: TGTGCCACCAGCAGAGATCCAGGGTCGGTCGGTCCACACACCTTC; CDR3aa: CATSRDPGSVGPHTF
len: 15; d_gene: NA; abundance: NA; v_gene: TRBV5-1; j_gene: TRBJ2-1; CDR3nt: TGCGCCAGCAGCCGGACTTACGACCCGTCTGGTGAGCAGTTCTTC; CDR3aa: CASSRTYDPSGEQFF
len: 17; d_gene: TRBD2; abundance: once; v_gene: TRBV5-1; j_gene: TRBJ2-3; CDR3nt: TGCGCCAGCAGCTCGAACCCCGCGGGAGGGTGGAAAGATACGCAGTATTTT; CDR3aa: CASSSNPAGGWKDTQYF
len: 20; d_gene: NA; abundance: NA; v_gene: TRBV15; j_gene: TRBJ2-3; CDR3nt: TGTGCCACCAGCAGAGAGGCCTATCTTCGGCAGACAGGAACTACAGATACGCAGTATTTT; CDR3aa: CATSREAYLRQTGTTDTQYF
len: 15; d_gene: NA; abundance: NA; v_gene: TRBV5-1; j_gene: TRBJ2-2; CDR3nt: TGCGCCAGCAGCTTAACAGGGTCGAACACCGGGGAGCTGTTTTTT; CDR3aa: CASSLTGSNTGELFF
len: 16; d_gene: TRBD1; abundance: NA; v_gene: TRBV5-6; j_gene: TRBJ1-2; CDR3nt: TGTGCCAGCAGCTTGGGACCGGGACAGGGGAACTATGGCTACACCTTC; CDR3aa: CASSLGPGQGNYGYTF
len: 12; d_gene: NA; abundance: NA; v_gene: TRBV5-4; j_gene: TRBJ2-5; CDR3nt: TGTGCCAGCAGTCCGGAGGGACAGACCCAGTACTTC; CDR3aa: CASSPEGQTQYF